Each of the 20 T cell receptor beta chains below was sequenced from the same sample in a study of early T cells in non-severe SARS-CoV-2 infection. MiXCR, applied by TCRdb to the 5' RACE reads, yields one record per CDR3 protein. The sample contains 50,000 to 75,000 distinct CDR3 sequences, roughly 9% of which appear only once. The sequencing used whole blood, collected at baseline. These receptors all stem from an adult who was a healthcare worker with PCR-confirmed SARS-CoV-2 infection or an uninfected control (not recorded which).

The chain is built from TRBV5-1 and TRBJ2-7; 7 bases are a match to TRBD1. Trimming at V came to 2 bases and at J to 3 bases, leaving 5 bases not matched to a gene. The germline CDR1 and CDR2 sequences are SGHRS and YFSETQ. This CDR3 comprises 14 residues. DNA for the CDR3: TGCGCCAGCAGCTTTAAAGGACAGGACTACGAGCAGTACTTC. This gives the protein CASSFKGQDYEQYF. Full variable domain (rest looked up from reference TRBV5-1 and TRBJ2-7): KAGVTQTPRYLIKTRGQQVTLSCSPISGHRSVSWYQQTPGQGLQFLFEYFSETQRNKGNFPGRFSGRQFSNSRSEMNVSTLELGDSALYLCASSFKGQDYEQYFGPGTRLTVT.

The chain joins TRBV19 to TRBJ2-5; D may be TRBD1 (6 bases). The CDR3 extends over 14 amino acids. CDR1 is LNHDA and CDR2 is SQIVND in the germline V gene (reference sequence). V lost 5 bases and J lost 3, with 13 bases in between. This chain's CDR3 is CASSPGQIKETQYF. The CDR3 nucleotides read TGTGCCAGTAGTCCCGGACAGATTAAAGAGACCCAGTACTTC. The full variable domain, in which reference TRBV19 and TRBJ2-5 provide the parts outside the CDR3, is DGGITQSPKYLFRKEGQNVTLSCEQNLNHDAMYWYRQDPGQGLRLIYYSQIVNDFQKGDIAEGYSVSREKKESFPLTVTSAQKNPTAFYLCASSPGQIKETQYFGPGTRLLVL.

This clonotype occurred a few times. This chain uses TRBV20-1 with TRBJ2-5, with a weak D call TRBD2 (6 bases). This CDR3 contains 13 residues. Germline loops: CDR1 DFQATT, CDR2 SNEGSKA (reference sequence). V shed 6 bases and J shed 2 bases, with 13 bases lying between them. The CDR3 DNA is TGCAGTGCGCGATTCGGAGGGCAAGAGACCCAGTACTTC. Its translation: CSARFGGQETQYF.

This clonotype was seen a handful of times. This chain uses TRBV5-4 with TRBJ2-7; D not resolved. V was cut by 4 bases and J by 2 bases, with 10 bases left in between. CDR1 and CDR2 (germline): SGHNT, YYREEE (reference sequence). The CDR3 runs 13 residues. The CDR3 is CASSPGPTYEQYF. The CDR3 region has the DNA TGTGCCAGCAGCCCTGGGCCCACCTACGAGCAGTACTTC.

The chain employs TRBV5-6 and TRBJ2-7; 7 nucleotides agree with TRBD2. This CDR3 spans 14 amino acids. J was trimmed by 9 bases and V by 2 bases; bases with no gene match: 11. Germline V CDR1 and CDR2: SGHDT, YYEEEE. The CDR3 DNA reads as TGTGCCAGCAGCTTTGGGCTAGCGGCTGTCGCGCAGTACTTC. It codes for CASSFGLAAVAQYF. Together with reference TRBV5-6 and TRBJ2-7, the CDR3 gives the full variable domain: DAGVTQSPTHLIKTRGQQVTLRCSPKSGHDTVSWYQQALGQGPQFIFQYYEEEERQRGNFPDRFSGHQFPNYSSELNVNALLLGDSALYLCASSFGLAAVAQYFGPGTRLTVT.

The chain is built from TRBV9 and TRBJ1-1; no firm D call. The V end lost 4 bases, the J end lost 1 base, and 14 bases lay between the germline ends. Germline V CDR1 and CDR2: SGDLS, YYNGEE. The length of the CDR3 is 15 residues. The CDR3 loop is CASSPRPDPNTEAFF. CDR3 nucleotide sequence: TGTGCCAGCAGCCCCAGACCGGATCCGAACACTGAAGCTTTCTTT.

This clonotype was counted at least ten times. V is TRBV7-2 and J is TRBJ2-7; D uncertain. The CDR3 covers 11 residues. Looked up from germline, CDR1 is SGHTA and CDR2 is FQGNSA. The V end was cut by 6 bases, the J end by 12 bases, with 15 bases between. CDR3 in DNA: TGTGCCAGCAGTTCGTACCCCTCATGGTACTTC. It codes for CASSSYPSWYF.

The chain employs TRBV7-2 and TRBJ1-4; the D is unclear. This CDR3 has 16 residues. Germline-derived CDR1 and CDR2 are SGHTA and FQGNSA. The V end lost 4 bases, the J end lost 7 bases, and 19 bases lay between the germline ends. The CDR3 DNA sequence: TGTGCCAGCAGCTCCCGTCGGGGAGGCGTGAGTGAAAAACTGTTTTTT. Amino acids: CASSSRRGGVSEKLFF. The whole variable domain, remainder taken from reference TRBV7-2 and TRBJ1-4, is GAGVSQSPSNKVTEKGKDVELRCDPISGHTALYWYRQSLGQGLEFLIYFQGNSAPDKSGLPSDRFSAERTGGSVSTLTIQRTQQEDSAVYLCASSSRRGGVSEKLFFGSGTQLSVL.

This clonotype occurred a few times. The chain links TRBV2 to TRBJ2-7; 9 bases align to TRBD2. V lost 1 base and J lost 4; bases outside the gene matches: 8. The CDR3 totals 16 residues. Germline CDR1 is SNHLY and CDR2 is FYNNEI. Here the CDR3 reads CASSEGSTSGGYEQYF. For the CDR3, the DNA is TGTGCCAGCAGTGAAGGGTCGACTAGCGGAGGGTACGAGCAGTACTTC.

This clonotype was picked up many times. The chain employs TRBV7-2 and TRBJ2-7, with 9 nucleotides matching TRBD2. Germline V gives CDR1 SGHTA, CDR2 FQGNSA. The trim removed 2 bases at V and 4 bases at J, leaving 6 bases unmatched. The CDR3 is made up of 15 amino acids. The CDR3 spells CASSLSPLAGYEQYF. CDR3 bases: TGTGCCAGCAGCTTATCACCCCTAGCGGGATACGAGCAGTACTTC.

This clonotype appeared many times. This sequence joins TRBV7-3 and TRBJ2-1; 8 bases align to TRBD2. Germline CDR1 is SGHTA and CDR2 is FQGTGA. The junction had 8 bases not matched to a gene; V was cut back by 2 bases and J by 8 bases. This CDR3 is 15 amino acids long. CDR3 coding DNA: TGTGCCAGCAGCTTACAAGCGGGAGTTTTCGATGAGCAGTTCTTC. Protein sequence: CASSLQAGVFDEQFF.

This clonotype was detected a few times. The V gene is TRBV25-1, the J gene TRBJ1-4, with D maybe TRBD1 (5 bases). The CDR3 loop spans 15 amino acids. CDR1 MGHDK and CDR2 SYGVNS come from the germline V gene. The ends were cut back, 8 bases at V and 8 bases at J, with 21 bases in the middle. The CDR3 DNA reads TGTGCCAGCTCCTTGGGATGGGCAGGGAAGGAAAAACTGTTTTTT. As protein: CASSLGWAGKEKLFF.

This chain joins TRBV5-6 and TRBJ1-2, with no clear D. This CDR3 region has 13 residues. Trimming left V 4 bases short and J 4 bases short, with 11 bases between. Germline V gene data show CDR1 as SGHDT and CDR2 as YYEEEE. CDR3 DNA: TGTGCCAGCAGCGGACGGCGAATCTATGGCTACACCTTC. Translation gives CASSGRRIYGYTF.

The chain joins TRBV20-1 to TRBJ2-5; weak D call: TRBD1 (6 bases). The germline V gene has CDR1 DFQATT and CDR2 SNEGSKA (reference sequence). The CDR3 contains 12 residues. In DNA form, the CDR3 reads TGCGGAGTGCAAAGGGGGAAGGAGACCCAGTACTTC. Protein sequence: CGVQRGKETQYF.

CDR3 protein: CASISRALEAFF. The CDR3 DNA reads TGTGCCAGCATAAGCAGGGCCCTTGAAGCTTTCTTT. The V call is TRBV7-9, the J call TRBJ1-1; maybe TRBD1 (5 bases). Germline CDR1 SEHNR, CDR2 FQNEAQ (reference sequence). With 7 bases removed from V and 7 bases from J, the gap between germline ends came to 13 bases. The CDR3 length is 12 residues.

The V gene is TRBV30, the J gene TRBJ1-1; TRBD1 matches at 10 bases. After removal of 3 bases from V and 1 base from J, the junction contained 14 bases not matched to a gene. Per germline, CDR1 GTSNPN and CDR2 SVGIG (reference sequence). The CDR3 has 18 amino acids. Here the CDR3 DNA reads TGTGCCTGGAGCCCGATCCCAGGGACAGGGGCATGGAACACTGAAGCTTTCTTT. Protein: CAWSPIPGTGAWNTEAFF. The full variable domain, completed using reference TRBV30 and TRBJ1-1, is SQTIHQWPATLVQPVGSPLSLECTVEGTSNPNLYWYRQAAGRGLQLLFYSVGIGQISSEVPQNLSASRPQDRQFILSSKKLLLSDSGFYLCAWSPIPGTGAWNTEAFFGQGTRLTVV.

The chain recombines TRBV7-9 with TRBJ1-4; D possibly corresponds to TRBD1 (6 bases). CDR3 size: 15 residues. Deletions cut 5 bases from V and 1 base from J, with 11 bases between. Looked up from germline, CDR1 is SEHNR and CDR2 is FQNEAQ (reference sequence). The chain's CDR3 is CASSLSQGTNEKLFF. The CDR3 DNA reads as TGTGCCAGCAGCCTCTCACAGGGAACTAATGAAAAACTGTTTTTT. Together with reference TRBV7-9 and TRBJ1-4, the CDR3 gives the full variable domain: DTGVSQNPRHKITKRGQNVTFRCDPISEHNRLYWYRQTLGQGPEFLTYFQNEAQLEKSRLLSDRFSAERPKGSFSTLEIQRTEQGDSAMYLCASSLSQGTNEKLFFGSGTQLSVL.

The V gene is TRBV5-5, the J gene TRBJ2-6, with D tentatively TRBD1 (5 bases). Germline values: CDR1 SGHKS, CDR2 YYEKEE (reference sequence). The CDR3 loop spans 16 amino acids. The germline V and J ends were trimmed by 4 bases and 5 bases, with 16 bases remaining between them. For the CDR3, the DNA is TGTGCCAGCAGCATAGGACCAGGGATCTGGGCCAACGTCCTGACTTTC. Translation gives CASSIGPGIWANVLTF.

CDR3: CASSQMPRESYNEQFF. CDR3 DNA sequence: TGTGCCAGCAGCCAAATGCCGCGGGAGTCCTACAATGAGCAGTTCTTC. The V gene is TRBV3-1, the J gene TRBJ2-1; TRBD2 agrees at 7 bases. Per the germline V gene, CDR1 is LGHDT and CDR2 is YNNKEL (reference sequence). Unmatched junction bases numbered 5, after V lost 2 bases and J lost 1 base. This CDR3 spans 16 amino acids.

This clonotype showed up just a few times. The chain has TRBV6-2 or TRBV6-3 and TRBJ2-3, with a tentative D call TRBD2 (5 bases). Between the trimmed V and J ends, which lost 3 bases and 4 bases, there was a span of 8 bases. Germline loops: CDR1 MNHEY, CDR2 SVGEGT. CDR3 length equals 13 residues. CDR3 sequence (DNA): TGTGCCAGCAGTTATCCTAGCTCAGATACGCAGTATTTT. It codes for CASSYPSSDTQYF.